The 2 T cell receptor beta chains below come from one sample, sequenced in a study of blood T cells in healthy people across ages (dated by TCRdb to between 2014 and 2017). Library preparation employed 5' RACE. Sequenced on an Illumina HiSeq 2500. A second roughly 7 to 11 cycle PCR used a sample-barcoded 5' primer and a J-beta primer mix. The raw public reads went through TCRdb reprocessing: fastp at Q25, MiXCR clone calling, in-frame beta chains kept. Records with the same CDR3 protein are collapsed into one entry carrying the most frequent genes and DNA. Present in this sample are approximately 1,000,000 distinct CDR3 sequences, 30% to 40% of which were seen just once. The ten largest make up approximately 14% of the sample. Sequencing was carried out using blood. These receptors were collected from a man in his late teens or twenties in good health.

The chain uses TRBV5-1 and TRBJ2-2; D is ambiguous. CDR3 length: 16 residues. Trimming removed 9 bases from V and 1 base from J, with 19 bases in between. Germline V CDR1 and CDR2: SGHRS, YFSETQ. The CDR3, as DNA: TGCGCCACCGCCAAAGACCCGACGGGGAACACCGGGGAGCTGTTTTTT. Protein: CATAKDPTGNTGELFF.

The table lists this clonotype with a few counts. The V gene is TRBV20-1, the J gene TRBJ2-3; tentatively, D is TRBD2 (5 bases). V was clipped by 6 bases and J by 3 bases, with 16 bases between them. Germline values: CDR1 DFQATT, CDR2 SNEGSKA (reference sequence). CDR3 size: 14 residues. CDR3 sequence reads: CSAPRTGVTDTQYF. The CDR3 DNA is TGCAGTGCCCCGCGGACTGGAGTAACAGATACGCAGTATTTT.